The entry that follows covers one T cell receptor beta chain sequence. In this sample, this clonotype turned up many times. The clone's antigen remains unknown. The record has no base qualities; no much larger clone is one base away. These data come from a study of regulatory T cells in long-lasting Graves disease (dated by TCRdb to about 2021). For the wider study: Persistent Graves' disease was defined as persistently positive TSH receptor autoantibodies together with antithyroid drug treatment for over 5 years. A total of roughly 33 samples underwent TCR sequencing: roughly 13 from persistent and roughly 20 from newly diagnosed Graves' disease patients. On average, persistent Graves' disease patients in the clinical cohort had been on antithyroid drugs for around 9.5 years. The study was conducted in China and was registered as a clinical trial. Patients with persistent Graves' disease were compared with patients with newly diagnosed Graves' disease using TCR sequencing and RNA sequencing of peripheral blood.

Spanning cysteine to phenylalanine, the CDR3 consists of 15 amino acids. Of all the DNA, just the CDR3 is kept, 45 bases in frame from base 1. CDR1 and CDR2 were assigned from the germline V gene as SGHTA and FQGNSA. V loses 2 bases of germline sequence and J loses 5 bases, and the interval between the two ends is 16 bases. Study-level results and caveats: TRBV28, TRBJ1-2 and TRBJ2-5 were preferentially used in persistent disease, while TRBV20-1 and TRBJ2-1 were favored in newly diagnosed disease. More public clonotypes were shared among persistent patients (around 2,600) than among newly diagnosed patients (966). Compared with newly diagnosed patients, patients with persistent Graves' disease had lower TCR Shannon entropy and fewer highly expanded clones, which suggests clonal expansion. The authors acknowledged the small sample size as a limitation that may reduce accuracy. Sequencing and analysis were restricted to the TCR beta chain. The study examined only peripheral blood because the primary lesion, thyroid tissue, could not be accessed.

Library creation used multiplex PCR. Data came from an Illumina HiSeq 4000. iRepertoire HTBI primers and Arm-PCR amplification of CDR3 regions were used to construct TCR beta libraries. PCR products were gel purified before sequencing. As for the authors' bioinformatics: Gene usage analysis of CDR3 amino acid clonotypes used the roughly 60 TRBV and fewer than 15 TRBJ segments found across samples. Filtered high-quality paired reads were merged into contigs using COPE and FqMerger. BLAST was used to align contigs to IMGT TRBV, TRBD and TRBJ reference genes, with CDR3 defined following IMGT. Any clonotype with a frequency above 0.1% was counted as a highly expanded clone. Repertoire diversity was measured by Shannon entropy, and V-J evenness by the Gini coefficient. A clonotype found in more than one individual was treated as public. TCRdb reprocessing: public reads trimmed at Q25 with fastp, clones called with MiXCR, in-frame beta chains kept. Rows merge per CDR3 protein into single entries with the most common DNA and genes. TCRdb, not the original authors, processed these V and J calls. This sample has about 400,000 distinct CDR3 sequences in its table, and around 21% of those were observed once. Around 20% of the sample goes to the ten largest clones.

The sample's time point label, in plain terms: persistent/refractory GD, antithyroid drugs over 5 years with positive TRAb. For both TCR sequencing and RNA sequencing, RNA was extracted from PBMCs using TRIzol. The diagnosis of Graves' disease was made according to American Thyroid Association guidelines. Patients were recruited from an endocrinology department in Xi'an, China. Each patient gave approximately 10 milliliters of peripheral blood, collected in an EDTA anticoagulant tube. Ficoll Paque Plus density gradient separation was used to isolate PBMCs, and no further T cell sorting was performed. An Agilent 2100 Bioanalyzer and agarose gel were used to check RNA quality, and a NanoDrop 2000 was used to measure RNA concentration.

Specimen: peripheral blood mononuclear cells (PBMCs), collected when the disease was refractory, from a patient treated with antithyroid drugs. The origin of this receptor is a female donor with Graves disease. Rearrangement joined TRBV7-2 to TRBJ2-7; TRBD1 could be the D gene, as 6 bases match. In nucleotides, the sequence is TGTGCCAGCAGCTTAACTCCAGGGGAACTGGACGAGCAGTACTTC. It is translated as CASSLTPGELDEQYF.